This TCR beta chain was found in a study of cytomegalovirus exposure and HLA in healthy donors. Study background: There were more than 350 genotyped donors. Of these, roughly 86% fell in the genetic ancestry cluster associated with self-reported Caucasian donors. Study-level results: An observed cluster of highly shared sequence variants was recorded as a likely sequencing artifact. For most TCR beta V segments, an earlier analysis put the productive rate at about 87% or about 30% of the time.

60 Vbeta and 13 Jbeta primers were used in PCR. Repertoires were generated with immunoSEQ multiplex PCR, while TCRdb's copy carries only in-frame clones and drops some. The profile shows more than 100,000 clones, 66% of them singletons. The germline V gene has CDR1 MNHEY and CDR2 SMNVEV (reference sequence). V dropped 2 bases and J dropped 3 bases, with 5 bases sitting between them. This CDR3 spans 13 amino acids. Every donor was a healthy person donating bone marrow. This clone was seen only a few times. Antigen unknown. The chain has TRBV27 and TRBJ1-5; D call uncertain. This TCR was recovered from a man younger than 30 in good health and CMV-seronegative. Sequences were obtained from PBMCs. DNA of the CDR3: TGTGCCAGCAGTTTAGGCCTCAATCAGCCCCAGCATTTT. This gives the protein CASSLGLNQPQHF.